This TCR beta chain was identified in a study of blood T cell repertoires in COVID-19. Study at large: T cells, B-cell-depleted T cells, or PBMCs provided the cDNA or gDNA that served as material.

Those enrolled, adults aged roughly 18 to 89 years, came from under 25 US areas. In the original processing: Reference gene primer amplification yielded estimated nucleated cell counts. Assay used: immunoSEQ multiplex PCR; TCRdb lists only in-frame clones, some missing. D and trimming come from the DNA, and the V and J calls and clone size come from that table. The sample consists of some 340,000 clones, more than 90% of them appearing once. The clonotype was recovered from a woman aged 25 to 39 who had been exposed to COVID-19. Specimen: PBMCs or T cells enriched from blood (not recorded which).

CDR3 amino acids: CASSLEWGRPPSYEQYF. CDR3 nucleotide sequence: TGTGCCAGCAGCTTAGAGTGGGGCAGGCCACCAAGCTACGAGCAGTACTTC. V and J are TRBV7-9 and TRBJ2-7, with TRBD1 as a possible D gene (5 bases). The CDR3 sequence is 17 residues long. The V gene's germline CDR1 is SEHNR and CDR2 FQNEAQ (reference sequence). Trimming took 1 base from V and 3 from J, leaving 19 bases between them.